This T cell receptor beta chain was documented in a study of CD8 T cells in ankylosing spondylitis (dated by TCRdb to between 2016 and 2019). Study-wide context: To find TCR variants linked to disease, the study profiled T cell receptor beta repertoires in ankylosing spondylitis patients and healthy donors. Peripheral blood samples were taken, and synovial fluid was additionally collected from ankylosing spondylitis patients. The whole study cohort included 90 to 120 healthy donors and 20 to 25 ankylosing spondylitis patients. Overall study outcomes, separate from this receptor: Significant enrichment of the disease-linked clones was reported in matched synovial fluid samples from ankylosing spondylitis patients. A TCR beta motif of about 8 highly homologous amino acid variants appeared characteristic of blood from ankylosing spondylitis patients. The disease-linked clones showed a CD8+ phenotype and occurred at relatively low frequencies in peripheral blood. Some TCR beta motif variants had previously been reported in synovial fluid and blood of reactive arthritis patients, which suggested common disease-initiation mechanisms.

This clonotype was counted only a few times. The target of this receptor is not known. The sample holds no much larger clone one base away, and base qualities are not on file. For each ankylosing spondylitis patient, the synovial fluid sample was matched to a blood sample from that same patient. The CDR3 goes from the cysteine to the phenylalanine over 14 residues. CDR3 DNA is the only sequence kept; it has 42 bases, read in frame from the first base. CDR1 SGHRS and CDR2 YFSETQ are derived from the germline V gene. A distance of 11 bases separates the germline ends of V and J, which lose 1 base and 3 bases respectively. This sample was sequenced with an Illumina HiSeq 2500. TCR beta libraries were prepared by quantitative 5'-RACE with molecular barcodes. The authors' pipeline ran thus. To identify disease-linked TCR variants, a new computational method was used, one built on a probabilistic model of VDJ rearrangement. In TCRdb, the public reads were trimmed at Q25 with fastp and aligned with MiXCR, with productive beta chains retained. Rows with one shared CDR3 protein collapse into an entry with the most common genes and DNA. These V and J calls derive from TCRdb rather than the authors' analysis. For this sample there are over 110,000 distinct CDR3 sequences; about 8% appear just once. More than 7% of the sample belongs to the ten largest clones.

The source material was synovial fluid, either unsorted or a sorted T cell fraction (not recorded which). The chain is made from TRBV5-1 and TRBJ2-7; the best D guess is TRBD2, with 6 bases matching. The receptor was isolated from a male donor with ankylosing spondylitis. The CDR3 region has the sequence CASSLLKGGYEQYF. The sequence in DNA is TGCGCCAGCAGCTTGCTAAAGGGAGGCTACGAGCAGTACTTC.